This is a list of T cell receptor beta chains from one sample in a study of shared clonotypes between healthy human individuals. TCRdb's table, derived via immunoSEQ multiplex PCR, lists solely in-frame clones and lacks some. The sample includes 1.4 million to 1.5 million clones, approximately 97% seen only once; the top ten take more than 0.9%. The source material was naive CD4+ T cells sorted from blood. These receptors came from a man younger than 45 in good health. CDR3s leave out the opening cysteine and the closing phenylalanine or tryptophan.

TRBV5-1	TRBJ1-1	ASSLVQGNTEAF
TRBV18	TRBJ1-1	ASSQEDNTEAF
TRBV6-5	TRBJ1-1	ASSSGSRRAF
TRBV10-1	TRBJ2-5	ASGPGLQGTQY
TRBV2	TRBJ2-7	ASRDRGGLEQY
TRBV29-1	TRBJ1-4	SVLRQGGADEKLF
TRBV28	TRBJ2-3	ASSLGPLAGFTDTQY
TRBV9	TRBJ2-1	ASPQGGPTYNEQF
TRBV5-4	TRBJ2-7	ASSLGTQGGEQY
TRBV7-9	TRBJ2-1	ASSLIGAPYNEQF
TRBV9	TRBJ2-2	ASSAKKAGQQNTGELF
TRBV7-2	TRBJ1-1	ASSPEFEAF
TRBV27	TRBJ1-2	ASRPRAEVYRANYGYT
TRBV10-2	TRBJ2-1	ASSESVGGAYNEQF
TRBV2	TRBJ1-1	ASQQNTEAF
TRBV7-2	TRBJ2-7	ASSFGQGVYEQY
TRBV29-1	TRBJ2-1	SGARALNEQF
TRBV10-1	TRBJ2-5	ASSERTGRLETQY
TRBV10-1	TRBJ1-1	ASSSTLNTEAF
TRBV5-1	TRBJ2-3	ASSFSGGSVIDTQY
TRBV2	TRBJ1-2	ASRGRTGMSYT
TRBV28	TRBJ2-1	ASSQLRGYNEQF
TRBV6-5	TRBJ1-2	ASKYTGGSETGYT
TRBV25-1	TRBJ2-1	ASSDPGGTNYNEQF
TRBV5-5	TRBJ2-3	ASSFILAGSTDTQY
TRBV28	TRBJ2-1	ASHRQANSYNEQF
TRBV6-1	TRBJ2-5	ASSGQATETQY
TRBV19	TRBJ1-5	ASSIAREGQPQH
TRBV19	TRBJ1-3	ASNSGRGQRSGNTIY
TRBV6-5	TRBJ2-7	ASSYFPSGIAEQY
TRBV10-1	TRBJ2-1	ASSERWNEQF
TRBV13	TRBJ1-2	ASSSGGAGLNYGYT
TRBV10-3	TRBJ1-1	AISESGRRMNTEAF
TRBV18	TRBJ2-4	ASSPVTGRGLAKNIQY
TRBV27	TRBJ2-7	ASSFSGLAGGAYEQY
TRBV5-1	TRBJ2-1	ASSLGLASWDEQF
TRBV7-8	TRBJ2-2	ASSLARTGSIAGELF